This is a list of T cell receptor beta chains from one sample in a study of control samples from healthy donors and cancer patients. Profiling relied on immunoSEQ multiplex PCR, and the TCRdb table lists in-frame clones only, not all of them. The table has around 100,000 clones, roughly 84% seen once. The sample was blood. Every receptor here comes from a woman between 45 and 65 years old in good health. The CDR3 runs from the conserved cysteine through the conserved F or W. A D gene is named only where the DNA matches it firmly. A clone size is listed for some rows: how often the clone was seen (once, few, many), or a class if it is expanded.

>TRBJ1-1|.|TRBV7-9|.
CASSKRENTEAFF
TGTGCCAGCAGCAAACGGGAGAACACTGAAGCTTTCTTT
>TRBJ1-1|.|TRBV6-6|few
CASSPREGTEAFF
TGTGCCAGCAGTCCCAGGGAGGGAACTGAAGCTTTCTTT
>TRBJ2-7|TRBD1|TRBV5-6|once
CASSYGQGEYEQYF
TGTGCCAGCAGCTACGGACAGGGGGAGTACGAGCAGTACTTC
>TRBJ2-2|.|TRBV6-1|.
CASSELVGEGTGELFF
TGTGCCAGCAGTGAACTCGTGGGAGAGGGCACCGGGGAGCTGTTTTTT
>TRBJ2-7|.|TRBV4-1|once
CASSQFAFYEQYF
TGCGCCAGCAGCCAATTTGCCTTTTACGAGCAGTACTTC
>TRBJ2-2|TRBD1|TRBV4-3|.
CASSQDRGNAGELFF
TGCGCCAGCAGCCAAGACAGGGGGAACGCCGGGGAGCTGTTTTTT
>TRBJ2-3|.|TRBV5-1|.
CASSLFAGTDTQYF
TGCGCCAGCAGCTTGTTTGCCGGCACAGATACGCAGTATTTT
>TRBJ1-6|.|TRBV7-3|.
CASSLFGSGSPLHF
TGTGCCAGCAGCTTATTTGGTTCAGGGTCACCCCTCCACTTT
>TRBJ1-1|TRBD1|TRBV11-1|.
CASSFTGAGLTEAFF
TGTGCCAGCAGCTTTACAGGGGCCGGCTTGACTGAAGCTTTCTTT
>TRBJ2-5|.|TRBV15|.
CATSEPLNPQYF
TGTGCCACCTCGGAGCCCCTAAACCCACAGTACTTC
>TRBJ1-3|.|TRBV25-1|once
CASSGVGSSGNTIYF
TGTGCCAGCAGTGGGGTAGGGAGCTCTGGAAACACCATATATTTT
>TRBJ2-2|.|TRBV10-2|.
CASSIRRPEAGELFF
TGCGCCAGCAGTATACGACGCCCAGAGGCCGGGGAGCTGTTTTTT
>TRBJ2-1|TRBD1|TRBV19|once
CASSIKDRGYNEQFF
TGTGCCAGTAGTATTAAGGACAGGGGCTACAATGAGCAGTTCTTC
>TRBJ1-1|.|TRBV19|.
CASSIDYLDSFVSNTEAFF
TGTGCCAGTAGTATAGATTATTTGGACAGTTTTGTGTCTAACACTGAAGCTTTCTTT
>TRBJ1-1|.|TRBV15|.
CATSRPIRAEAFF
TGTGCCACCAGCAGACCGATTAGGGCTGAAGCTTTCTTT
>TRBJ1-1|.|TRBV6-4|few
CASSEQGNTEAFF
TGTGCCAGCAGTGAACAAGGGAACACTGAAGCTTTCTTT